The T cell receptor (beta chain) described here comes from a study of Graves' ophthalmopathy and Graves' hyperthyroidism. Study findings and constraints: It was with roughly 70% sensitivity and approximately 72% specificity that the model predicted ophthalmopathy progression.

About this clonotype: Its antigen remains unknown.

The germline V gene has CDR1 SGHVS and CDR2 FQNEAQ. The CDR3 extends over 19 amino acids. Trimming shortened V by 5 bases and J by 4 bases, and 26 bases separated the two germline ends. Patients in the hyperthyroidism group, adults aged 18 to 65, were newly diagnosed, under 2 months' duration. Patients with other autoimmune diseases, uncontrolled infections, pregnancy or lactation were excluded. As the template, RNA transcripts were used to amplify TCR beta CDR3 regions. In the first round, RT-PCR was carried out with HTBI primers, and a multiplex PCR formed the second round. Each CDR3 protein gets one entry after TCRdb re-called the multiplex PCR reads with MiXCR. The sample lists 500,000 to 700,000 distinct CDR3 sequences, 35% to 45% seen once, with over 3.5% in the top ten.

The rearrangement joins TRBV7-8 to TRBJ2-2; TRBD1 is a possible D gene (6 bases). This clonotype was sampled from an adult man with Graves' hyperthyroidism. Source material: peripheral blood or thyroid tissue (not recorded which). In nucleotides, the CDR3 is TGTGCCAGCAGCCACTCGCCCGCAGGGGTTAGGGATAGCACCGGGGAGCTGTTTTTT. Its protein product is CASSHSPAGVRDSTGELFF.